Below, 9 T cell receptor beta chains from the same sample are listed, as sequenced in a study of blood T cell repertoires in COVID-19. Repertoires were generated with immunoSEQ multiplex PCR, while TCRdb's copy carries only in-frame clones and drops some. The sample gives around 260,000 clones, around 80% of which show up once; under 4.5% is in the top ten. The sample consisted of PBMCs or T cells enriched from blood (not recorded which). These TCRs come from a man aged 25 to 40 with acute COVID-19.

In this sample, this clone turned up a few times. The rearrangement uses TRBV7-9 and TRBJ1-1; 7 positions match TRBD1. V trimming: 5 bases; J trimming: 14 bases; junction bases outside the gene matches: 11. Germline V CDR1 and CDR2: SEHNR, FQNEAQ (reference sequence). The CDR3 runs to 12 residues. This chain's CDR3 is CASSPGGQVSFF. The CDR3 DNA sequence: TGTGCCAGCAGCCCGGGTGGACAGGTCAGCTTCTTT.

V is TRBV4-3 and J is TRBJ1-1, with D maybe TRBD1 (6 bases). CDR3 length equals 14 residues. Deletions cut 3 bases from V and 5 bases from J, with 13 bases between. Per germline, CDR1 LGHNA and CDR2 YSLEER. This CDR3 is CASSQQGKGTEAFF. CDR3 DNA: TGCGCCAGCAGCCAGCAGGGGAAGGGAACTGAAGCTTTCTTT.

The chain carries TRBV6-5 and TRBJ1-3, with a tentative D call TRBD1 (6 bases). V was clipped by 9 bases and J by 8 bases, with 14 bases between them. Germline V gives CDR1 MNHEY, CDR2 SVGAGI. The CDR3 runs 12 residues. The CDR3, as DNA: TGTGCCAGTAGGACAGTCCGAGACACCATATATTTT. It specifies CASRTVRDTIYF.

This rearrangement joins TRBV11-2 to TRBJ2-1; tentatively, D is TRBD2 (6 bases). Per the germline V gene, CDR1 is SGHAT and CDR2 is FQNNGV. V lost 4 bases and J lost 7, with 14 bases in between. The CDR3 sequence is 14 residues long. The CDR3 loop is CASSSSARRNEQFF. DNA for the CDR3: TGTGCCAGCAGCTCTAGCGCCCGTCGGAATGAGCAGTTCTTC.

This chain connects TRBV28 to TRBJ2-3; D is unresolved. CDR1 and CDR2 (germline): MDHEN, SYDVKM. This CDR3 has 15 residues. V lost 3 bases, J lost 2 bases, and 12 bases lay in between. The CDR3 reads CASSFGQAVTDTQYF. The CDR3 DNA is TGTGCCAGCAGTTTTGGCCAGGCCGTCACAGATACGCAGTATTTT.

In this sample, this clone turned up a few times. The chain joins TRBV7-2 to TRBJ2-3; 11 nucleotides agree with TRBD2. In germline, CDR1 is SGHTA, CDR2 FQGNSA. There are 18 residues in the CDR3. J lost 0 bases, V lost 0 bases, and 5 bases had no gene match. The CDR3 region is CASSLAGTSGTSTDTQYF. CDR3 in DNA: TGTGCCAGCAGCTTAGCAGGGACTAGCGGTACTAGCACAGATACGCAGTATTTT.

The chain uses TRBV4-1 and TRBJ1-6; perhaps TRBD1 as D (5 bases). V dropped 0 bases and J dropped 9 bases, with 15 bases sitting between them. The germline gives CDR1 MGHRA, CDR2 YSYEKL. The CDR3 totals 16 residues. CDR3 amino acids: CASSQDFPGTRSPLHF. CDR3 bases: TGCGCCAGCAGCCAAGATTTCCCAGGGACTCGTTCACCCCTCCACTTT.

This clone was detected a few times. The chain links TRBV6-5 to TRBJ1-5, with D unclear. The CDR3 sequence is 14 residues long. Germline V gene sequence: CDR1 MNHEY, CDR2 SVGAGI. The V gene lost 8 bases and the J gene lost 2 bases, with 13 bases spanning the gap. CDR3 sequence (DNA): TGTGCCAGCGCTCCCCGAGAGGGCAATCAGCCCCAGCATTTT. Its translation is CASAPREGNQPQHF.

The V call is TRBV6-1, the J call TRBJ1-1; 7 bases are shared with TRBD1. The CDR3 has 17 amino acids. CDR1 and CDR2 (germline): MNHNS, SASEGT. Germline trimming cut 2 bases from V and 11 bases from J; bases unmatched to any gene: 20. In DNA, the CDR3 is TGTGCCAGCAGTGAACGGCTCGGGGTCAGGGGGATCGGGGGTGCTTTCTTT. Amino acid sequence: CASSERLGVRGIGGAFF.